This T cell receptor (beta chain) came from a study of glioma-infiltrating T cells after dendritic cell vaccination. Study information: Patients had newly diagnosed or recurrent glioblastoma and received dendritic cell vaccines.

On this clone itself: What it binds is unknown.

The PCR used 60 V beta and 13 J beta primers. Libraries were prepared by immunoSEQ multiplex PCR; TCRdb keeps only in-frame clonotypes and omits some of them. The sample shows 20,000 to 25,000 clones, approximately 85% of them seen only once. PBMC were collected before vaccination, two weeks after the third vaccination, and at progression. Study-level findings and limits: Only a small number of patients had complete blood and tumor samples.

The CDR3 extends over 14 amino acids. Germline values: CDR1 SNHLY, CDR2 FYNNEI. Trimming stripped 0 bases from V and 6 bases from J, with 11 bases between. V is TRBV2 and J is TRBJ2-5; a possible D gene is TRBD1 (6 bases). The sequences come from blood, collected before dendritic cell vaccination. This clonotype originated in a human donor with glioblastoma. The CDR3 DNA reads TGTGCCAGCAGTGAAGCGCAGGGGCTCAAGACCCAGTACTTC. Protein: CASSEAQGLKTQYF. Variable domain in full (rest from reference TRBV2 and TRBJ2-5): EPEVTQTPSHQVTQMGQEVILRCVPISNHLYFYWYRQILGQKVEFLVSFYNNEISEKSEIFDDQFSVERPDGSNFTLKIRSTKLEDSAMYFCASSEAQGLKTQYFGPGTRLLVL.